The clone carrying this TCR beta chain was seen only a few times. Its matching antigen is unknown. The data were taken from a study of identical twins. The study's findings and limits: It was cross-sectional statistical analysis, not following the same donors, that the conclusions relied on. Twin-shared out-of-frame alpha sequences showed excess low generation probability.

Template switching added a universal primer site, and cDNA bore unique molecular identifiers. MiXCR, run by TCRdb on the 5' RACE reads, gives a single entry per CDR3 protein. The table shows 450,000 or so distinct CDR3 sequences, with around a sixth occurring only once. The sequenced sample consisted of naive T cells sorted from blood. This clonotype was obtained from a man between 45 and 60 years old in good health.

Written as DNA, the CDR3 is TGTGCCACCAGCAGAGTGCCGGAGACCCAGTACTTC. Translated, it gives CATSRVPETQYF. The chain joins TRBV15 to TRBJ2-5, with D hard to call. The CDR3 is 12 amino acids. Germline-derived CDR1 and CDR2 are LNHNV and YYDKDF (reference sequence). Trimming removed 1 base at V and 5 bases at J, with 5 bases between.